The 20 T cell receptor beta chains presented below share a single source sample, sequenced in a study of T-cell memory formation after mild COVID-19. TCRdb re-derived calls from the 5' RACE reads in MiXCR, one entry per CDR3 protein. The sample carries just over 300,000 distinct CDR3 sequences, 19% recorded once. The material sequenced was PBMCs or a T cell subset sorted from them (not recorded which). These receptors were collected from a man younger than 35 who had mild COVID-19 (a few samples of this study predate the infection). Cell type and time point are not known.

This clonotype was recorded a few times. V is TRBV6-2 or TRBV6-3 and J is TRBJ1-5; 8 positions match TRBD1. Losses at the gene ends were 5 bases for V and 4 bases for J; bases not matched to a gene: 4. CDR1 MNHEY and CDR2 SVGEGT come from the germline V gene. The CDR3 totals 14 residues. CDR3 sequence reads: CASSRQGWNQPQHF. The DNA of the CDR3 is TGTGCCAGCAGTCGACAGGGGTGGAATCAGCCCCAGCATTTT.

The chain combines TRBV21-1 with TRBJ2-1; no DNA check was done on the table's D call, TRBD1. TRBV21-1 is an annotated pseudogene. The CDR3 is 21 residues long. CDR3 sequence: CASSKFTPLGRVPTTDNEQFF. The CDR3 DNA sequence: TGTGCCAGCAGCAAATTTACCCCCTTGGGTCGGGTCCCTACTACTGACAATGAGCAGTTCTTC.

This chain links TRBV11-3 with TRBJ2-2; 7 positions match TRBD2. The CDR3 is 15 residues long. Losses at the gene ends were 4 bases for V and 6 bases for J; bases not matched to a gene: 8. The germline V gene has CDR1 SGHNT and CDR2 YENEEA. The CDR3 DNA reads TGTGCCAGCAGCTGGGGGGGGAGCACCGCCGGGGAGCTGTTTTTT. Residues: CASSWGGSTAGELFF.

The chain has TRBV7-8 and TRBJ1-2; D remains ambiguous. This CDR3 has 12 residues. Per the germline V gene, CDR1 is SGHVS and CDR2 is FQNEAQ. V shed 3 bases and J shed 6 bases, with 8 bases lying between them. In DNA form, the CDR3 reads TGTGCCAGCAGCTTCCCCGGGGATGGCTACACCTTC. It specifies CASSFPGDGYTF. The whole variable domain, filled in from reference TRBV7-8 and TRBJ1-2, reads GAGVSQSPRYKVAKRGQDVALRCDPISGHVSLFWYQQALGQGPEFLTYFQNEAQLDKSGLPSDRFFAERPEGSVSTLKIQRTQQEDSAVYLCASSFPGDGYTFGSGTRLTVV.

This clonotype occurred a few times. The CDR3 here is CASSARGRGANVLTF. The CDR3 DNA is TGTGCCAGCAGCGCGAGGGGAAGAGGGGCCAACGTCCTGACTTTC. The V and J genes are TRBV9 and TRBJ2-6; D tentatively fits TRBD1 or TRBD2 (5 bases each). The CDR3 has 15 amino acids. Germline V lookup: CDR1 SGDLS, CDR2 YYNGEE. Trimming cost V 3 bases and J 4 bases, with 11 bases left between them.

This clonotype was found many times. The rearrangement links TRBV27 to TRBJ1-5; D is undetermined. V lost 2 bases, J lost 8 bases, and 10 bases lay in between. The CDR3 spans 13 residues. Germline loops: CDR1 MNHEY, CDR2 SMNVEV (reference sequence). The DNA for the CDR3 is TGTGCCAGCAGTTTAGGTGTTCCAGAGCCCCAGCATTTT. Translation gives CASSLGVPEPQHF.

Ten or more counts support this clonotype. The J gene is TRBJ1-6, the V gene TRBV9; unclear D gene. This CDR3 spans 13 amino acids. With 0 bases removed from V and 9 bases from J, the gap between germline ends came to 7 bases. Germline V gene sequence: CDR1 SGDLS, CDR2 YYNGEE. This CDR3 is CASSVATGSPLHF. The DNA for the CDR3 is TGTGCCAGCAGCGTAGCTACGGGTTCACCCCTCCACTTT.

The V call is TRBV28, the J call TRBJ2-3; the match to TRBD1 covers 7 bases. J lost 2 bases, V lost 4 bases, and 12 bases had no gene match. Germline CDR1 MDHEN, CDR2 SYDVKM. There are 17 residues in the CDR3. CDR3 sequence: CASSSTGQVSLTDTQYF. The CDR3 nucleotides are TGTGCCAGCAGTTCCACCGGACAGGTTTCCCTCACAGATACGCAGTATTTT.

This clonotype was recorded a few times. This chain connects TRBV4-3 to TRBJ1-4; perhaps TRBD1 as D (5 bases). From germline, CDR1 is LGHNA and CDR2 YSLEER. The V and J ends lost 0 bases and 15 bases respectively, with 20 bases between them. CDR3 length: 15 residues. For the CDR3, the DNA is TGCGCCAGCAGCCAAGATCTCGGTCAGGGACTGGTGTTGTTTTTT. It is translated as CASSQDLGQGLVLFF.

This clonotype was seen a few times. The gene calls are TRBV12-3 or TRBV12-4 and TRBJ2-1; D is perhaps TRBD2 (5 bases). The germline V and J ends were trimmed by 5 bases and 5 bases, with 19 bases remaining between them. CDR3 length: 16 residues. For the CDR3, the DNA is TGTGCCAGCAGTCCCTTTCCGGGGAATATGAACAATGAGCAGTTCTTC. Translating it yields CASSPFPGNMNNEQFF.

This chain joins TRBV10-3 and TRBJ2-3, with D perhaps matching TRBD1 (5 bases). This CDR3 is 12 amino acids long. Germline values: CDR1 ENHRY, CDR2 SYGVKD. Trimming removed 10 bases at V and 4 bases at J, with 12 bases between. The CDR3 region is CATGMGPDTQYF. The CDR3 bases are TGTGCCACCGGAATGGGGCCAGATACGCAGTATTTT.

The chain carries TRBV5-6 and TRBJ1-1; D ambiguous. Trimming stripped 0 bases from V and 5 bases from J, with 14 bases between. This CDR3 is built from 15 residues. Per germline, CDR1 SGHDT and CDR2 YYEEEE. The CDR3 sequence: CASSLVRRASTEAFF. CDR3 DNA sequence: TGTGCCAGCAGCTTGGTAAGGAGGGCGAGTACTGAAGCTTTCTTT.

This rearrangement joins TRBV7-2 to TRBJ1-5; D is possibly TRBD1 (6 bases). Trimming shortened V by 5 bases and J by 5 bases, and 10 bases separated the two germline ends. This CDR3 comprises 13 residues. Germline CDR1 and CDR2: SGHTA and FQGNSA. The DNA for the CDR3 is TGTGCCAGCAGCCCAGGGGTCGATCAGCCCCAGCATTTT. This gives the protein CASSPGVDQPQHF.

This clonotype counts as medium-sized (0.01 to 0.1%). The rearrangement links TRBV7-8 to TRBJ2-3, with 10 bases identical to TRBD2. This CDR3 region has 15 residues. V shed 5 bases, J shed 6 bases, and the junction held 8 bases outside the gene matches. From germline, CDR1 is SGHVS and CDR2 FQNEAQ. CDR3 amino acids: CASSPQRGGRDTQYF. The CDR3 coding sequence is TGTGCCAGCAGCCCCCAGCGGGGGGGCCGTGATACGCAGTATTTT.

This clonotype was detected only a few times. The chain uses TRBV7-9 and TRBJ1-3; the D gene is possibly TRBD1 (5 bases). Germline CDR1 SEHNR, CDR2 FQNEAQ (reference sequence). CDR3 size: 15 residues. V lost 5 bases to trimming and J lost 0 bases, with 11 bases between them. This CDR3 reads CASSLDTFSGNTIYF. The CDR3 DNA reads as TGTGCCAGCAGCCTGGACACCTTCTCTGGAAACACCATATATTTT.

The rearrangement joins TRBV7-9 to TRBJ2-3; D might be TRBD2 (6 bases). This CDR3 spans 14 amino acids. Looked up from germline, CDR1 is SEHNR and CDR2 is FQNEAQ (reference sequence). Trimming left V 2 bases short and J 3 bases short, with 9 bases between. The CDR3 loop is CASSLFGGTDTQYF. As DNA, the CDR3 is TGTGCCAGCAGCTTATTCGGGGGAACAGATACGCAGTATTTT.

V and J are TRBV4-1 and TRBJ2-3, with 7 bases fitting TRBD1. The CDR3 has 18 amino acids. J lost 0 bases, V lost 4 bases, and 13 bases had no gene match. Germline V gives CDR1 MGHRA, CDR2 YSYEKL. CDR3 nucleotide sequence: TGCGCCAGCAGCCGAAGACAGGGTATTTTGATAAGCACAGATACGCAGTATTTT. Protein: CASSRRQGILISTDTQYF.

The chain's CDR3 is CASSYVSGGNQPQHF. CDR3 nucleotides: TGTGCCAGCAGTTATGTCAGCGGGGGCAATCAGCCCCAGCATTTT. This chain links TRBV6-2 or TRBV6-3 with TRBJ1-5; D not resolved. V was shortened by 3 bases and J by 2 bases, with 11 bases between the two germline ends. The CDR3 is made up of 15 amino acids. Germline V gene sequence: CDR1 MNHEY, CDR2 SVGEGT.

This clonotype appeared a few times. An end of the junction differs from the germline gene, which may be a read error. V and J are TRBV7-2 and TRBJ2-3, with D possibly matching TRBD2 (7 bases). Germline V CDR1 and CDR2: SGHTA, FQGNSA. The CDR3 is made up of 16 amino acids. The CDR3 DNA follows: TGTGCCAGCAGCTTATGTCCGGGGGGCTGCGCAGATAAGCAGTATTTT. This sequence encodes CASSLCPGGCADKQYF.

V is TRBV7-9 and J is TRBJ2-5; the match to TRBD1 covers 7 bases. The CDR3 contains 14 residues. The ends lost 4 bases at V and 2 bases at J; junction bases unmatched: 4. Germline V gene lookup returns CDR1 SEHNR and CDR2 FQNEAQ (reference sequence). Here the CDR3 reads CASSSTGWQETQYF. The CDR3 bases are TGTGCCAGCAGCTCGACAGGGTGGCAAGAGACCCAGTACTTC.